The present T cell receptor (beta chain) was sequenced within a study of shared clonotypes between healthy human individuals. Study-wide findings and caveats: Generally, naive subsets came out with larger estimated richness than memory subsets. When compared with the clonotypes that were shared by all four sorted-subset donors, the non-shared clonotypes turned out to have lower generation probabilities. Around 4.7% of naive CD4 clonotypes were shared across a handful of donors.

The protocol was immunoSEQ multiplex PCR, while the TCRdb copy is restricted to in-frame clones and leaves out a portion. This sample has millions of clones, with about 92% found just once. Trimming removed 1 base from V and 0 bases from J, with 19 bases in between. CDR1 and CDR2 (germline): SQVTM, ANQGSEA. The CDR3 totals 17 residues. Only CD45RO-negative cells positively selected for CCR7 counted as naive CD8 cells, so terminally differentiated effector memory CD45RA+ cells were excluded. With regard to this clone: Its target is unknown.

This receptor was identified in a man younger than 30 in good health. Some clones in this sample may be carry-over from other donors' samples. J is TRBJ2-7 and V is TRBV29-1, with D perhaps TRBD2 (7 bases). Sequencing used naive CD8+ T cells from PBMCs. The DNA for the CDR3 is TGCAGCGTTGAAGTCCGGTCGGGGGGCGACAGCTCCTACGAGCAGTACTTC. Residues: CSVEVRSGGDSSYEQYF.